These T cell receptor beta chains were read from a single sample in a study of CD8 T cells in ankylosing spondylitis. MiXCR, run by TCRdb on the 5' RACE reads, gives a single entry per CDR3 protein. The data show under 400,000 distinct CDR3 sequences, 9.5% to 13% seen once. The sequencing input was blood, either unsorted or a sorted T cell fraction (not recorded which). All receptors come from a female donor with ankylosing spondylitis or in good health (not recorded which). Each CDR3 is given with its conserved first and last residue. D genes are given only for firm matches. Not all rows give a size; the values are once, few, many and, for expanded clones, a class.

J,D,size,V,length,CDR3,DNA
TRBJ2-1,.,few,TRBV20-1,14,CSVAGAGDYNEQFF,TGCAGTGTGGCAGGGGCAGGTGACTACAATGAGCAGTTCTTC
TRBJ2-1,.,many,TRBV5-1,13,CASSPLRVNEQFF,TGCGCCAGCAGCCCACTCAGGGTTAATGAGCAGTTCTTC
TRBJ2-2,.,many,TRBV10-2,11,CASSGLGELFF,TGCGCCAGCAGTGGCCTCGGGGAGCTGTTTTTT
TRBJ2-3,.,.,TRBV5-1,13,CASSLAHTDTQYF,TGCGCCAGCAGCTTGGCCCACACAGATACGCAGTATTTT
TRBJ2-5,TRBD2,many,TRBV10-1,16,CASSESGLAGRETQYF,TGCGCCAGCAGTGAGTCGGGTCTAGCGGGGCGAGAGACCCAGTACTTC
TRBJ2-2,.,many,TRBV24-1,11,CATREGRELFF,TGTGCCACCAGGGAGGGTCGGGAGCTGTTTTTT
TRBJ2-7,.,few,TRBV7-6,13,CASRQTGRGEQYF,TGTGCCAGCAGGCAAACAGGGAGGGGCGAGCAGTACTTC
TRBJ2-5,.,many,TRBV28,16,CASSLILGAQEETQYF,TGTGCCAGCAGTCTGATCTTGGGGGCGCAGGAAGAGACCCAGTACTTC
TRBJ2-5,.,many,TRBV29-1,12,CSVEREQETQYF,TGCAGCGTGGAGAGGGAGCAAGAGACCCAGTACTTC
TRBJ1-2,.,many,TRBV20-1,14,CSASDRSANYGYTF,TGCAGTGCTTCCGACAGAAGTGCTAACTATGGCTACACCTTC
TRBJ2-1,TRBD2,many,TRBV5-1,16,CASSRESGRAQNEQFF,TGCGCCAGCAGCCGTGAGAGCGGGAGGGCCCAGAATGAGCAGTTCTTC
TRBJ2-3,TRBD1,.,TRBV2,12,CASSDRGDTQYF,TGTGCCAGCAGCGACAGGGGAGATACGCAGTATTTT
TRBJ1-2,TRBD1,few,TRBV7-2,16,CASSLGSTQGASGDTF,TGTGCCAGCAGCTTAGGGTCCACACAGGGGGCCAGCGGCGACACCTTC
TRBJ1-3,TRBD1,many,TRBV20-1,14,CSAPGTGYGNTIYF,TGCAGTGCCCCCGGGACAGGGTACGGAAACACCATATATTTT
TRBJ2-3,.,many,TRBV5-1,16,CASSRDTGTGTDTQYF,TGCGCCAGCAGCCGCGATACAGGGACGGGCACAGATACGCAGTATTTT
TRBJ2-1,.,.,TRBV7-6,13,CASSLPDGGEQFF,TGTGCCAGCAGCTTACCGGACGGGGGTGAGCAGTTCTTC
TRBJ2-7,.,.,TRBV5-1,15,CASSSAGTNAYEQYF,TGCGCCAGCAGCAGCGCCGGGACAAACGCCTACGAGCAGTACTTC
TRBJ2-1,.,many,TRBV7-3,12,CASSLTFNEQFF,TGTGCCAGCAGCTTAACGTTCAATGAGCAGTTCTTC
TRBJ1-2,TRBD1,few,TRBV5-6,14,CASSQTGTDYGYTF,TGTGCCAGCAGTCAGACGGGGACAGACTATGGCTACACCTTC
TRBJ2-5,.,few,TRBV5-1,15,CASSLEGGSQETQYF,TGCGCCAGCAGCTTGGAGGGGGGTTCCCAAGAGACCCAGTACTTC
TRBJ2-2,.,.,TRBV7-9,15,CASSFQGTNTGELFF,TGTGCCAGCAGCTTCCAGGGTACAAACACCGGGGAGCTGTTTTTT
TRBJ2-1,.,many,TRBV7-9,15,CASSFNRGAYNEQFF,TGTGCCAGCAGCTTTAACCGGGGAGCCTACAATGAGCAGTTCTTC
TRBJ2-1,TRBD1,few,TRBV7-2,15,CASTGDRGVYNEQFF,TGTGCCAGCACCGGGGACAGGGGGGTTTACAATGAGCAGTTCTTC
TRBJ2-5,.,many,TRBV20-1,14,CSARDRVQQETQYF,TGCAGTGCTAGAGATCGGGTCCAGCAAGAGACCCAGTACTTC
TRBJ2-3,TRBD2,.,TRBV5-1,16,CASSPGLAAPLDTQYF,TGCGCCAGCAGCCCGGGACTAGCGGCCCCCCTAGATACGCAGTATTTT
TRBJ2-3,.,few,TRBV18,17,CASSPQNGRTFTDTQYF,TGTGCCAGCTCACCACAAAACGGACGGACTTTCACAGATACGCAGTATTTT
TRBJ2-5,.,.,TRBV5-1,15,CASSLTGGGWETQYF,TGCGCCAGCAGCTTGACCGGAGGAGGCTGGGAGACCCAGTACTTC
TRBJ1-2,TRBD1,many,TRBV20-1,13,CSARSTGNYGYTF,TGCAGTGCTCGTTCGACAGGGAACTATGGCTACACCTTC
TRBJ2-7,.,few,TRBV30,13,CAWSVGISYEQYF,TGTGCCTGGAGTGTAGGGATCTCCTACGAGCAGTACTTC